The present entry profiles one T cell receptor (beta chain) with its context. The record originates from a study of shared T cell receptors in the human thymus. The method was immunoSEQ multiplex PCR; TCRdb's version includes in-frame clones alone and lacks a portion of them. Among approximately 580,000 clones, around 78% were seen once, and the ten largest hold roughly 0.013%. The germline V gene has CDR1 SGHVS and CDR2 FNYEAQ. CDR3 length: 17 amino acids. J gave up 7 bases and V 5 bases, and 15 bases lay outside the gene matches. Another study also made use of these data, one on human thymus T cells.

The chain couples TRBV7-6 to TRBJ2-3; 10 nucleotides align to TRBD1. The clonotype originates from a boy under two years old with a congenital heart defect. Sequences were obtained from thymocytes. CDR3 amino acids: CASSIGQGDSLGYTQYF. CDR3 coding DNA: TGTGCCAGCAGCATCGGACAGGGGGACTCTCTGGGATATACGCAGTATTTT. Full variable domain (missing parts from reference TRBV7-6 and TRBJ2-3): GAGVSQSPRYKVTKRGQDVALRCDPISGHVSLYWYRQALGQGPEFLTYFNYEAQQDKSGLPNDRFSAERPEGSISTLTIQRTEQRDSAMYRCASSIGQGDSLGYTQYFGPGTRLTVL.